A single T cell receptor beta chain is shown here with its context. Which antigen it targets is not known. No much larger clonotype is one base removed from it; base qualities were not supplied. The immunoSEQ Assay, a bias-controlled multiplex PCR, was used to amplify TCRbeta CDR3 regions from genomic DNA. Per the original workflow: Within the assay, amplification of reference gene primers was used to estimate how many nucleated cells each sample contained. To quantify the absolute abundance of each unique TCRbeta CDR3 rearrangement, sequence reads were collapsed and filtered. For each sample, productive Simpson clonality was calculated by taking the square root of Simpson's diversity index across productive rearrangements. This immuneACCESS table, as held by TCRdb, lists in-frame sequences with V and J called but not all clones. Of the missing ones, under half trace to an unresolved V gene in checked studies; the others have no known cause. V and J calls and clone size follow that table, whereas D and trimming were derived from the DNA. The sample data list 310,000 or so clones, and around four fifths of these were observed just once. Jointly, the top ten make up roughly 1.2% of the sample.

The germline V gene specifies LGHNA as CDR1 and YSLEER as CDR2. Trimmed from V: 5 bases; trimmed from J: 9 bases; junction bases lacking a gene match: 2. Taken from cysteine to phenylalanine, the CDR3 has 11 residues. The kept DNA is CDR3 alone, 33 bases in frame from the first base. This sample was included in a study of blood T cell repertoires in COVID-19 (dated by TCRdb to 2018 to 2020). Concerning the study at large: The collaborator samples originated in the United States, Italy and Spain and spanned the acute and convalescent phases of COVID-19. Where available, HLA class I and class II types were taken from metadata supplied by the sample provider and were not determined by assay-based typing. Subjects who had been exposed to COVID-19, were actively infected with it, or had recovered from it provided the deeply sampled blood TCRbeta repertoires that made up the dataset. The samples were drawn from the first 160 participants of the ongoing ImmuneRACE study and from some 1,300 subjects provided by 6 global collaborators. The material from the prospective study consisted of cDNA or gDNA derived from T cells, B-cell-depleted T cells, or PBMCs. The repertoires were released in a freely available public database intended as a resource for research on the immune response to SARS-CoV-2. Nearly every sample came with metadata listing a de-identified subject ID, COVID-19 status, age in years and sex.

Study-wide conclusions, independent of this receptor: The quantity of clinical and demographic metadata differed by source and by participant and was supplied without curation.

Whole blood was collected in K2EDTA tubes by collaborating institutions according to the institutions' own protocols. For TCRbeta analysis, collaborator samples were shipped as frozen whole blood, as isolated PBMCs, or as DNA extracted from either sample type. Recombination connected TRBV4-3 to TRBJ2-5, with 8 bases aligning to TRBD1. The source of this sequence is a woman in her 50s with acute or convalescent COVID-19. Sequencing input: peripheral blood. The nucleotide sequence reads TGCGCCAGCAGCAACAGGGGGGCCCAGTACTTC. The resulting protein is CASSNRGAQYF.